This passage covers 5 T cell receptor beta chains from one sample sequenced in a study of cytomegalovirus exposure and HLA in healthy donors. Researchers ran the PCR with 60 Vbeta and 13 Jbeta primers. Some clones are missing from TCRdb's copy, which holds only in-frame ones; the method was immunoSEQ multiplex PCR. Among 150,000 to 200,000 clones listed, roughly 73% were seen once. Material: PBMCs. The receptors here all came from a woman in her thirties or forties in good health and CMV-seropositive.

The V and J genes are TRBV5-1 and TRBJ2-5; the D gene is possibly TRBD1 (6 bases). The ends were cut back, 0 bases at V and 5 bases at J, with 14 bases in the middle. The CDR3 spans 15 residues. Germline assignment: CDR1 SGHRS and CDR2 YFSETQ. CDR3 sequence reads: CASSLGTAPGETQYF. CDR3 in DNA: TGCGCCAGCAGCTTGGGGACAGCCCCCGGGGAGACCCAGTACTTC.

This clone came up a few times. This chain links TRBV4-2 with TRBJ1-5; TRBD1 matches at 8 bases. V shed 4 bases and J 7 bases; nucleotides not matched to a gene: 6. There are 14 residues in the CDR3. CDR1 is LGHNA and CDR2 is YNFKEQ in the germline V gene. For the CDR3, the DNA is TGTGCCAGCAGCCGTGGACAGGGATACCAGCCCCAGCATTTT. This gives the protein CASSRGQGYQPQHF.

V is TRBV14 and J is TRBJ2-5; 10 bases match TRBD2. This CDR3 has 16 amino acids. After removal of 4 bases from V and 0 bases from J, the junction contained 5 bases not matched to a gene. Looked up from germline, CDR1 is SGHDN and CDR2 is FVKESK. The CDR3 DNA follows: TGTGCCAGCAGCCCACTAGCGGGGCTCTACCAAGAGACCCAGTACTTC. Its translation is CASSPLAGLYQETQYF.

This clone has just a few counts. The CDR3 spells CASSLVGGAGDEQFF. DNA for the CDR3: TGCGCCAGCAGCTTGGTAGGCGGGGCAGGCGATGAGCAGTTCTTC. The chain carries TRBV5-1 and TRBJ2-1; D might be TRBD2 (6 bases). Trimming took off 0 bases at V and 8 bases at J, with 15 bases between the two ends. The length of the CDR3 is 15 residues. Germline V lookup: CDR1 SGHRS, CDR2 YFSETQ.

V usage is TRBV10-2 and J usage is TRBJ2-7; 9 bases agree with TRBD1. Trimming at V came to 11 bases and at J to 3 bases, leaving 11 bases not matched to a gene. The CDR3 totals 14 residues. The germline V gene has CDR1 WSHSY and CDR2 SAAADI. CDR3 nucleotide sequence: TGCGCCGCGCGACAGGGGGTAGGTTTCTACGAGCAGTACTTC. Encoded protein: CAARQGVGFYEQYF.